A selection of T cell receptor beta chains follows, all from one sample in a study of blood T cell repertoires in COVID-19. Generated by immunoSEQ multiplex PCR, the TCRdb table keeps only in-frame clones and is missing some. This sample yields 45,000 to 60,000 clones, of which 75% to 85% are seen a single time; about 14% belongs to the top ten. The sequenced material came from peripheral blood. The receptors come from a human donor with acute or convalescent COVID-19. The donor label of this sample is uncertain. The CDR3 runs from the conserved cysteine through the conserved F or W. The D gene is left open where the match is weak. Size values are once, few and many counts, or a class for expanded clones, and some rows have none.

CDR3: CAWSTTDTQYF
DNA: TGTGCCTGGAGCACAACAGATACGCAGTATTTT
J: TRBJ2-3
size: NA
V: TRBV30
D: NA

CDR3: CASSVEYGNRGANEQYF
DNA: TGTGCCAGCAGCGTAGAATATGGGAATCGGGGGGCGAACGAGCAGTACTTC
J: TRBJ2-7
size: NA
V: TRBV9
D: NA

CDR3: CASSPVEQGSGNTIYF
DNA: TGTGCCAGCTCACCGGTGGAACAGGGCTCTGGAAACACCATATATTTT
J: TRBJ1-3
size: once
V: TRBV18
D: NA

CDR3: CASSIQSERTGAGEQYF
DNA: TGTGCCAGTAGTATCCAATCCGAGAGGACAGGGGCGGGGGAGCAGTACTTC
J: TRBJ2-7
size: NA
V: TRBV19
D: TRBD1

CDR3: CASSGQDSPLHF
DNA: TGTGCCAGCAGCGGACAGGATTCACCCCTCCACTTT
J: TRBJ1-6
size: NA
V: TRBV5-4
D: TRBD1

CDR3: CASSQDPGITNTIYF
DNA: TGCGCCAGCAGCCAAGATCCAGGAATAACGAACACCATATATTTT
J: TRBJ1-3
size: NA
V: TRBV4-1
D: NA

CDR3: CASSPAGGPPDTQYF
DNA: TGTGCCAGCTCACCAGCGGGGGGGCCCCCAGATACGCAGTATTTT
J: TRBJ2-3
size: NA
V: TRBV18
D: TRBD2

CDR3: CASREGTGEYGYTF
DNA: TGTGCCAGCAGAGAGGGGACAGGGGAATATGGCTACACCTTC
J: TRBJ1-2
size: NA
V: TRBV6-5
D: TRBD1

CDR3: CASRLGTGNTGELFF
DNA: TGTGCCAGCAGATTGGGGACAGGGAACACCGGGGAGCTGTTTTTT
J: TRBJ2-2
size: NA
V: TRBV7-2
D: TRBD1

CDR3: CASGGNTGGWYGYTF
DNA: TGTGCCAGCGGGGGCAATACAGGGGGCTGGTATGGCTACACCTTC
J: TRBJ1-2
size: NA
V: TRBV14
D: TRBD1

CDR3: CASSQEPTGPEQFF
DNA: TGTGCCAGCAGCCAAGAGCCGACAGGGCCCGAGCAGTTCTTC
J: TRBJ2-1
size: few
V: TRBV4-2
D: TRBD1

CDR3: CASSPGYGTGNRGTEAFF
DNA: TGTGCCAGCTCACCCGGCTACGGGACAGGGAACCGAGGGACTGAAGCTTTCTTT
J: TRBJ1-1
size: once
V: TRBV18
D: TRBD1

CDR3: CASSWRGATNEKLFF
DNA: TGTGCCAGCAGTTGGCGGGGAGCAACTAATGAAAAACTGTTTTTT
J: TRBJ1-4
size: NA
V: TRBV27
D: NA

CDR3: CASSLAGTGYGYTF
DNA: TGTGCCAGCAGCTTAGCGGGGACAGGCTATGGCTACACCTTC
J: TRBJ1-2
size: few
V: TRBV7-9
D: TRBD1

CDR3: CASRPTSGGGRPNEQFF
DNA: TGTGCCAGCAGGCCGACTAGCGGGGGGGGGAGACCCAATGAGCAGTTCTTC
J: TRBJ2-1
size: NA
V: TRBV28
D: TRBD2

CDR3: CASSLRNSAGAGADTQYF
DNA: TGTGCCAGCAGCTTAAGGAATTCAGCGGGGGCAGGGGCAGATACGCAGTATTTT
J: TRBJ2-3
size: NA
V: TRBV7-3
D: TRBD2

CDR3: CASGTGPLNTEAFF
DNA: TGTGCCAGTGGGACAGGGCCCTTAAACACTGAAGCTTTCTTT
J: TRBJ1-1
size: NA
V: TRBV2
D: TRBD1

CDR3: CASSLAGGGTEAFF
DNA: TGTGCCAGCAGCTTGGCGGGGGGCGGCACTGAAGCTTTCTTT
J: TRBJ1-1
size: NA
V: TRBV5-4
D: NA

CDR3: CASSLTRYNEQFF
DNA: TGTGCCAGCAGCCTAACGCGCTACAATGAGCAGTTCTTC
J: TRBJ2-1
size: NA
V: TRBV27
D: NA

CDR3: CASSSGLIKTEAFF
DNA: TGTGCCAGCAGCTCGGGGTTAATCAAGACTGAAGCTTTCTTT
J: TRBJ1-1
size: NA
V: TRBV7-9
D: NA

CDR3: CASSTSHGRESYGYTF
DNA: TGTGCCAGTAGTACAAGCCACGGCAGGGAAAGCTATGGCTACACCTTC
J: TRBJ1-2
size: NA
V: TRBV19
D: NA

CDR3: CASSLEALTMKSLQETQYF
DNA: TGCGCCAGCAGCTTGGAAGCCCTTACCATGAAAAGCCTCCAAGAGACCCAGTACTTC
J: TRBJ2-5
size: NA
V: TRBV5-1
D: NA